This T cell receptor beta chain was observed in a study of regulatory T cells in long-lasting Graves disease. Overall study context: Prior antithyroid drug treatment in newly diagnosed Graves' patients lasted under 3 months.

V was pared by 3 bases and J by 10 bases, with 7 bases between. This CDR3 comprises 11 residues. Germline V gene data show CDR1 as WSHSY and CDR2 as SAAADI. Findings and caveats of the study: Because few samples were included, accuracy may have been lower. Persistent cases favored TRBV28, TRBJ1-2 and TRBJ2-5.

Note on this clonotype: The antigen is unknown.

According to the study, TCR beta libraries were built with iRepertoire HTBI primers and CDR3-region Arm-PCR. One entry per CDR3 protein results from TCRdb running MiXCR on the multiplex PCR reads. The sample contains about 450,000 distinct CDR3 sequences, about a sixth of which appear only once. Regarding time point: newly diagnosed GD, antithyroid drugs for less than 3 months. RNA from PBMCs was the source of the TCR library. American Thyroid Association guidelines defined Graves' disease diagnosis. Another study also made use of these data, one on T cells in Graves' hyperthyroidism and ophthalmopathy.

Sequencing was performed on peripheral blood mononuclear cells (PBMCs), taken at new diagnosis, from a patient treated with antithyroid drugs. J is TRBJ2-1 and V is TRBV10-2, with D perhaps being TRBD1 or TRBD2 (5 bases each). The receptor's source is a woman younger than 45 with Graves disease. The CDR3 region is CASSEGTEQFF. Written as DNA, the CDR3 is TGCGCCAGCAGTGAAGGGACCGAGCAGTTCTTC.